Listed here are 21 T cell receptor beta chains from one sample, sequenced in a study of T cell repertoires in cytomegalovirus infection. TCRdb passed the reads through MiXCR, listing each CDR3 protein once. The sample shows 50,000 or so distinct CDR3 sequences, around 21% of them seen only once. Antigen specificity for these receptors is unknown. Material: CD8+ T cells from cultured PBMCs, obtained from culture after CMV antigen stimulation. The receptors come from a human donor in good health (CMV status not recorded). Some clones in this sample may be carry-over from other donors' samples.

The V call is TRBV29-1, the J call TRBJ1-2; the D gene is possibly TRBD1 (6 bases). There are 14 residues in the CDR3. CDR1 is SQVTM and CDR2 is ANQGSEA in the germline V gene. The germline V and J ends were trimmed by 0 bases and 8 bases, with 16 bases remaining between them. CDR3 DNA: TGCAGCGTTGAAGACAAACAGGGACATCGGGGCTACACCTTC. Residues: CSVEDKQGHRGYTF. Looking up the rest from reference TRBV29-1 and TRBJ1-2 gives the full variable domain: SAVISQKPSRDICQRGTSLTIQCQVDSQVTMMFWYRQQPGQSLTLIATANQGSEATYESGFVIDKFPISRPNLTFSTLTVSNMSPEDSSIYLCSVEDKQGHRGYTFGSGTRLTVV.

As for this clonotype: A much larger clone lies one base from this, so it may be a read error. This chain connects TRBV20-1 to TRBJ2-3; the D gene is possibly TRBD2 (6 bases). The CDR3 length is 18 residues. Germline lookup yields CDR1 DFQATT and CDR2 SNEGSKA (reference sequence). The CDR3 loop is CGASERSPLHVSTDTQYF. CDR3 DNA: TGCGGTGCTAGCGAGCGGAGCCCCCTGCACGTTAGCACAGATACGCAGTATTTT.

CDR3 amino acids: CASRQQGEGYTF. In nucleotides, the CDR3 is TGTGCCAGCAGGCAACAGGGTGAGGGCTACACCTTC. V and J are TRBV25-1 and TRBJ1-2; TRBD1 might be the D (6 bases). Trimming left V 6 bases short and J 8 bases short, with 13 bases between. CDR3 length: 12 residues. The germline gives CDR1 MGHDK, CDR2 SYGVNS.

The chain has TRBV7-8 and TRBJ2-7; D might be TRBD2 (6 bases). The length of the CDR3 is 12 residues. V was pared by 8 bases and J by 3 bases, with 11 bases between. CDR1 is SGHVS, CDR2 FQNEAQ, per germline. The CDR3 region is CASRGVSYEQYF. The DNA of the CDR3 is TGTGCCAGCCGCGGGGTAAGCTACGAGCAGTACTTC.

This clonotype was observed at least ten times. The V and J genes are TRBV7-6 and TRBJ2-2; the D gene is possibly TRBD2 (5 bases). Germline V gene sequence: CDR1 SGHVS, CDR2 FNYEAQ. The ends were cut back, 1 base at V and 6 bases at J, with 12 bases in the middle. The CDR3 consists of 15 residues. CDR3 sequence reads: CASSLGRVGAGELFF. CDR3 nucleotides: TGTGCCAGCAGCTTAGGGCGGGTTGGGGCCGGGGAGCTGTTTTTT. Full variable domain (outside the CDR3, taken from reference TRBV7-6 and TRBJ2-2): GAGVSQSPRYKVTKRGQDVALRCDPISGHVSLYWYRQALGQGPEFLTYFNYEAQQDKSGLPNDRFSAERPEGSISTLTIQRTEQRDSAMYRCASSLGRVGAGELFFGEGSRLTVL.

In this sample, this clonotype turned up many times. The chain carries TRBV12-3 or TRBV12-4 and TRBJ2-2, with D perhaps TRBD1 (6 bases). The germline V and J ends were trimmed by 8 bases and 3 bases, with 13 bases remaining between them. This CDR3 has 14 amino acids. This chain's CDR3 is CASQGNRDTGELFF. The CDR3, as DNA: TGTGCCAGCCAAGGAAACAGGGACACCGGGGAGCTGTTTTTT.

This clonotype was counted only a few times. The chain joins TRBV7-9 to TRBJ1-6; 7 bases line up with TRBD1. The CDR3 runs to 15 residues. V trimming: 1 base; J trimming: 7 bases; junction bases outside the gene matches: 4. Germline V gene lookup returns CDR1 SEHNR and CDR2 FQNEAQ (reference sequence). The CDR3 region has the DNA TGTGCCAGCAGCTTAGTAGGAGGGGGCAATTCACCCCTCCACTTT. Its translation: CASSLVGGGNSPLHF. Using reference TRBV7-9 and TRBJ1-6 for the parts outside the CDR3, the full variable domain is DTGVSQNPRHKITKRGQNVTFRCDPISEHNRLYWYRQTLGQGPEFLTYFQNEAQLEKSRLLSDRFSAERPKGSFSTLEIQRTEQGDSAMYLCASSLVGGGNSPLHFGNGTRLTVT.

In its sample, this clonotype was seen a few times. The junction shows a germline mismatch at one end, possibly a read error. The gene calls are TRBV4-1 and TRBJ1-5, with D unresolved. The germline V gene has CDR1 MGHRA and CDR2 YSYEKL. This CDR3 is 15 amino acids long. The CDR3 spells CASSQDPNSNQPQHF. CDR3 in DNA: TGTGCCAGCAGCCAAGATCCCAATAGCAATCAGCCCCAGCATTTT.

This clonotype was counted at least ten times. The chain uses TRBV28 and TRBJ2-5; possible D gene TRBD1, 5 bases. Per germline, CDR1 MDHEN and CDR2 SYDVKM. The V and J ends lost 1 base and 5 bases respectively, with 14 bases between them. The CDR3 runs 15 residues. CDR3 DNA sequence: TGTGCCAGCAGTTTATTGGGGCCTACCCGGGAGACCCAGTACTTC. Encoded protein: CASSLLGPTRETQYF.

A few counts support this clonotype. V and J are TRBV11-3 and TRBJ2-7; D is uncertain. V lost 5 bases to trimming and J lost 3 bases, with 8 bases between them. Germline-derived CDR1 and CDR2 are SGHNT and YENEEA. The length of the CDR3 is 12 residues. This chain's CDR3 is CASSPQSYEQYF. CDR3 nucleotide sequence: TGTGCCAGCAGCCCTCAGAGCTACGAGCAGTACTTC.

This clonotype was seen many times. The chain is built from TRBV7-3 and TRBJ2-1, with D perhaps matching TRBD2 (5 bases). The V gene's germline CDR1 is SGHTA and CDR2 FQGTGA. Trimming removed 2 bases at V and 4 bases at J, with 6 bases between. The CDR3 is 13 amino acids. CDR3 nucleotides: TGTGCCAGCAGCTTAGGGAGATACAATGAGCAGTTCTTC. Protein sequence: CASSLGRYNEQFF.

This clonotype was seen many times. Here the CDR3 reads CASSFEGAYEKLFF. The CDR3 DNA is TGTGCCAGCAGTTTTGAGGGGGCTTATGAAAAACTGTTTTTT. The gene calls are TRBV27 and TRBJ1-4; 7 nucleotides line up with TRBD1. In germline, CDR1 is MNHEY, CDR2 SMNVEV (reference sequence). The junction had 4 bases not matched to a gene; V was cut back by 3 bases and J by 6 bases. CDR3 length equals 14 residues.

This clonotype was seen more than once but under ten times. The chain employs TRBV6-6 and TRBJ2-7; perhaps D is TRBD1 or TRBD2 (5 bases each). Germline V gene data show CDR1 as MNHNY and CDR2 as SVGAGI (reference sequence). The CDR3 is made up of 13 amino acids. V was pared by 7 bases and J by 7 bases, with 17 bases between. This chain's CDR3 is CASTREGTGEQYF. The CDR3 bases are TGTGCCAGCACCCGCGAGGGGACGGGGGAGCAGTACTTC.

This clonotype has only a few counts. The chain couples TRBV6-6 to TRBJ2-3; D not resolved. The V end lost 2 bases, the J end lost 4 bases, and 7 bases lay between the germline ends. CDR3 length: 13 residues. Germline V lookup: CDR1 MNHNY, CDR2 SVGAGI (reference sequence). The CDR3 is CASSYDQADTQYF. DNA of the CDR3: TGTGCCAGCAGTTACGACCAGGCAGATACGCAGTATTTT.

This clonotype was recorded many times. This chain uses TRBV6-5 with TRBJ2-3; 11 bases align to TRBD2. V dropped 0 bases and J dropped 5; count of bases not matched to a gene: 4. The CDR3 loop spans 16 amino acids. In germline, CDR1 is MNHEY, CDR2 SVGAGI. In DNA, the CDR3 is TGTGCCAGCAGTTACTCACTAGCGGGAGCCCAAGATACGCAGTATTTT. This gives the protein CASSYSLAGAQDTQYF.

Remarks on this clonotype: One base away lies a much larger clone, so this may be a sequencing read error. This chain joins TRBV4-3 and TRBJ2-1, with D unclear. There are 16 residues in the CDR3. Between the trimmed V and J ends, which lost 4 bases and 2 bases, there was a span of 15 bases. Germline CDR1 LGHNA, CDR2 YSLEER. CDR3 protein: CASSPCSRVAYNEQFF. The CDR3 coding sequence is TGCGCCAGCAGCCCATGCAGTAGGGTTGCCTACAATGAGCAGTTCTTC.

This clonotype was seen ten or more times. CDR3 sequence: CASSDSTGIRDGYTF. DNA for the CDR3: TGTGCCAGTAGTGATTCTACAGGGATTCGGGATGGCTACACCTTC. This chain links TRBV19 with TRBJ1-2; D may be TRBD1 (6 bases). Trimming left V 5 bases short and J 6 bases short, with 19 bases between. CDR3 length equals 15 residues. Germline CDR1 and CDR2: LNHDA and SQIVND (reference sequence).

This clonotype turned up a few times. This sequence joins TRBV28 and TRBJ1-2; TRBD1 agrees at 8 bases. V dropped 5 bases and J dropped 3; count of bases not matched to a gene: 5. The germline V gene encodes CDR1 MDHEN and CDR2 SYDVKM. CDR3 length: 14 residues. The CDR3 DNA reads as TGTGCCAGCAGTCACAGACAGGGGCACTATGGCTACACCTTC. Amino acid sequence: CASSHRQGHYGYTF.

This clonotype was seen more than once but under ten times. V usage is TRBV7-9 and J usage is TRBJ2-7; D might be TRBD1 (6 bases). This CDR3 spans 16 amino acids. Germline lookup yields CDR1 SEHNR and CDR2 FQNEAQ (reference sequence). With 5 bases removed from V and 2 bases from J, the gap between germline ends came to 19 bases. Here the CDR3 reads CASSNRDTISPYEQYF. The CDR3 coding sequence is TGTGCCAGCAGCAACCGGGACACCATCTCTCCCTACGAGCAGTACTTC.

This clonotype was found a few times. The gene calls are TRBV6-1 and TRBJ1-2; the match to TRBD1 covers 8 bases. The CDR3 loop spans 15 amino acids. Trimming removed 5 bases from V and 2 bases from J; junction bases left unmatched: 7. Germline CDR1 is MNHNS and CDR2 is SASEGT. CDR3 sequence reads: CASSRTGRRNYGYTF. DNA for the CDR3: TGTGCCAGCAGTCGGACAGGGCGCAGAAACTATGGCTACACCTTC.

The chain couples TRBV5-6 to TRBJ2-1; 13 bases align to TRBD2. The CDR3 spans 15 residues. The germline CDR1 and CDR2 sequences are SGHDT and YYEEEE. Trimming removed 2 bases from V and 9 bases from J; junction bases left unmatched: 5. Written as DNA, the CDR3 is TGTGCCAGCAGCTTTGGACTAGCGGGAGTTAGTGAGCAGTTCTTC. Its protein is CASSFGLAGVSEQFF.